This T cell receptor beta chain derives from a study of T cell changes during pregnancy in multiple sclerosis. The data were produced by immunoSEQ multiplex PCR, yet TCRdb's version contains in-frame clones alone and is incomplete. The profile covers some 74,000 clones, with over 85% appearing a single time and 3% to 4% taken by the ten largest. CDR3 length: 14 amino acids. Germline values: CDR1 KGHSH, CDR2 LQKENI. Trimming took 6 bases from V and 3 from J, leaving 15 bases between them. The rearrangement links TRBV18 to TRBJ2-7; D might be TRBD1 (6 bases). The sequences come from peripheral blood, collected after pregnancy. The TCR was taken from a female donor in good health, enrolled as a control in a pregnancy study. The CDR3 reads CASSRGGGSYEQYF. Written as DNA, the CDR3 is TGTGCCAGCTCCCGGGGTGGGGGCAGCTACGAGCAGTACTTC.